This TCR beta chain came from a study of cytomegalovirus exposure and HLA in healthy donors. The CDR3 has 16 amino acids. V lost 2 bases, J lost 8 bases, and 13 bases stayed unmatched. Germline V gene lookup returns CDR1 GTSNPN and CDR2 SVGIG (reference sequence). Primers: 60 Vbeta forward and 13 Jbeta reverse. Profiled with immunoSEQ multiplex PCR; TCRdb holds only in-frame clones, not every one. The sample lists some 170,000 clones, just under 80% occurring once. This chain links TRBV30 with TRBJ2-1, with 9 bases lining up with TRBD2. This TCR came from a female donor in good health and CMV-seronegative. Sequenced input: PBMCs. The CDR3 region is CAWSPRMRGGPHEQFF. For the CDR3, the DNA is TGTGCCTGGAGTCCACGGATGCGGGGGGGGCCTCATGAGCAGTTCTTC.